This T cell receptor beta chain appears in the sequencing data of a study of identical twins. Through template switching, a universal primer site was introduced, and the cDNA contained unique molecular identifiers. MiXCR, run by TCRdb on the 5' RACE reads, gives a single entry per CDR3 protein. The top ten hold 0.48% of the sample, which has about 530,000 distinct CDR3 sequences, about a fifth seen once. Findings and caveats of the study: The more abundant beta clonotypes in cord blood had fewer insertions, and memory repertoires did not show this.

With regard to this clonotype: Its antigen is undetermined.

The CDR3 loop spans 15 amino acids. Deletions cut 5 bases from V and 5 bases from J, with 16 bases between. Germline V lookup: CDR1 LNHDA, CDR2 SQIVND (reference sequence). These same records also appear under a second study, on yellow fever vaccine responses in identical twins.

Sequencing input: CD4+ T cells sorted from blood. The TCR sequence derives from a woman aged 18-29 years in good health. The chain combines TRBV19 with TRBJ1-5; D is unclear. The CDR3 sequence is CASSFKGGLDQPQHF. The CDR3 DNA follows: TGTGCCAGTAGTTTCAAGGGTGGCCTTGATCAGCCCCAGCATTTT.